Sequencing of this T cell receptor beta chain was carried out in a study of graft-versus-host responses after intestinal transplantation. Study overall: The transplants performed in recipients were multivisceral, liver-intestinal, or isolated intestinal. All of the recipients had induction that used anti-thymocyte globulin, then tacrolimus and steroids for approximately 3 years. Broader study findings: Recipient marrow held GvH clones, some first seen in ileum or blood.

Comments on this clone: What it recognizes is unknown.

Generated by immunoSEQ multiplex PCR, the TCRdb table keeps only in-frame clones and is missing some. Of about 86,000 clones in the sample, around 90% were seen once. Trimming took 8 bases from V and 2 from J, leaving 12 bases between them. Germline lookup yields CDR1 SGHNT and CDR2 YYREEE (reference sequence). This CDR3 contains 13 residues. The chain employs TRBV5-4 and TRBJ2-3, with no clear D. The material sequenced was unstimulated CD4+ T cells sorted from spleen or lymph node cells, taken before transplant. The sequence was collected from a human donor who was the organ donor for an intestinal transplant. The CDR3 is CASKDTFTDTQYF. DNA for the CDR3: TGTGCCAGTAAAGACACATTCACAGATACGCAGTATTTT.